This T cell receptor beta chain came from a study of shared clonotypes between healthy human individuals. About the study: There were three CD4 naive, three CD4 memory, two CD8 naive and one CD8 memory plates per donor. Study observations and caveats: Sharing across four donors was seen in roughly 5.2% of naive CD4 clonotypes.

The assay ran at deep level. Across several immunoSEQ plates, the genomic DNA of each subset was split evenly. The data were produced by immunoSEQ multiplex PCR, yet TCRdb's version contains in-frame clones alone and is incomplete. The sample contains about 110,000 clones, roughly 70% of which appear only once. As to this clone: What it recognizes is unknown. In the same sample, other DNA sequences code for this CDR3.

Per the germline V gene, CDR1 is MNHEY and CDR2 is SVGAGI. The CDR3 has 15 residues. Trimming cost V 2 bases and J 5 bases, with 12 bases left between them. The rearrangement joins TRBV6-5 to TRBJ2-2, with a tentative D call TRBD1 (5 bases). This sequence originates from a woman aged 25 to 45 in good health. Sequenced material: memory CD8+ T cells sorted from blood. This sample's subset: CD45RO+ cells pooled with CCR7-negative TemRA cells. CDR3 DNA: TGTGCCAGCAGTTACGTAGGAAGGGGAACCGGGGAGCTGTTTTTT. Encoded protein: CASSYVGRGTGELFF.